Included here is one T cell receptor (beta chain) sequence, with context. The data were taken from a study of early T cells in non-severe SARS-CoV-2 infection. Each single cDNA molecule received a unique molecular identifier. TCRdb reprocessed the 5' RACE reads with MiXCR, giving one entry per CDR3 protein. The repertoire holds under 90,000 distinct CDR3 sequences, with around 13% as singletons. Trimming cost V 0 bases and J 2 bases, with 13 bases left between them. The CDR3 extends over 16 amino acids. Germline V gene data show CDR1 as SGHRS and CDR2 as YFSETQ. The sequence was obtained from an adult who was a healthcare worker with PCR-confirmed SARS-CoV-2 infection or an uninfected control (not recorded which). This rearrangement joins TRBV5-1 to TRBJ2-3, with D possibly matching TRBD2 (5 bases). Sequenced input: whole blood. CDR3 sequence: CASSLASPPPTDTQYF. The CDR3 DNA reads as TGCGCCAGCAGCTTGGCTAGCCCTCCCCCCACAGATACGCAGTATTTT.